This entry lists 6 T cell receptor beta chains sequenced from one sample in a study of CD4 T cells in relation to SARS-CoV-2 and coronaviruses. Generated by immunoSEQ multiplex PCR, the TCRdb table keeps only in-frame clones and is missing some. The data contain more than 20,000 clones, more than 60% of them seen just once; the ten biggest clones take up approximately 13%. Unexposed donor CD4+ T cells date from about 2010-2018, before the COVID-19 pandemic. The cells were cultured for 10 days before CD4+ T cells were isolated. These receptors' targets are unknown. The sample consisted of CD4+ T cells from PBMCs, cultured in vitro. Receptors originate from a human donor in good health.

V gene TRBV15 combines with J gene TRBJ1-1, with a weak D call TRBD1 (6 bases). CDR1 is LNHNV, CDR2 YYDKDF, per germline (reference sequence). The V and J ends lost 1 base and 0 bases respectively, with 9 bases between them. The CDR3 is made up of 15 amino acids. The CDR3 is CATSRVDRMNTEAFF. The CDR3 nucleotides read TGTGCCACCAGCAGAGTGGACAGAATGAACACTGAAGCTTTCTTT. Full variable domain (remainder filled in from reference TRBV15 and TRBJ1-1): DAMVIQNPRYQVTQFGKPVTLSCSQTLNHNVMYWYQQKSSQAPKLLFHYYDKDFNNEADTPDNFQSRRPNTSFCFLDIRSPGLGDTAMYLCATSRVDRMNTEAFFGQGTRLTVV.

This chain joins TRBV30 and TRBJ1-2; tentative D call: TRBD1 (5 bases). The CDR3 has 12 amino acids. Germline V gene data show CDR1 as GTSNPN and CDR2 as SVGIG (reference sequence). The V end lost 7 bases, the J end lost 5 bases, and 14 bases lay between the germline ends. CDR3 bases: TGTGCCTACGGCTCTGGGGGGTATGGCTACACCTTC. It specifies CAYGSGGYGYTF.

The rearrangement uses TRBV29-1 and TRBJ2-2, with a possible D match to TRBD2 (7 bases). This CDR3 region has 15 residues. V shed 7 bases and J shed 8 bases, with 23 bases lying between them. CDR1 and CDR2 from the germline V gene are SQVTM and ANQGSEA. The CDR3 region has the DNA TGCAGCGCCGGGGAGGGGACAACCCGGGGAGGGGAGCTGTTTTTT. This encodes CSAGEGTTRGGELFF.

The chain joins TRBV5-6 to TRBJ2-7; D is undetermined. This CDR3 region has 12 residues. Trimming left V 3 bases short and J 1 base short, with 5 bases between. Per germline, CDR1 SGHDT and CDR2 YYEEEE. CDR3 DNA: TGTGCCAGCAGCTCTACATCCTACGAGCAGTACTTC. It specifies CASSSTSYEQYF.

The gene calls are TRBV28 and TRBJ2-7; 7 bases line up with TRBD1. V lost 3 bases to trimming and J lost 2 bases; unmatched junction nucleotides: 7. Germline CDR1 and CDR2: MDHEN and SYDVKM. This CDR3 has 15 amino acids. CDR3 nucleotides: TGTGCCAGCAGTTTCGGGGACAGAAGTCCCTACGAGCAGTACTTC. This codes for CASSFGDRSPYEQYF.

The chain carries TRBV5-1 and TRBJ2-1; D remains ambiguous. This CDR3 contains 13 residues. Trimming cost V 0 bases and J 6 bases, with 7 bases left between them. The germline gives CDR1 SGHRS, CDR2 YFSETQ. The CDR3 DNA is TGCGCCAGCAGCTTGGGCCAGTCCAATGAGCAGTTCTTC. Translating it yields CASSLGQSNEQFF.